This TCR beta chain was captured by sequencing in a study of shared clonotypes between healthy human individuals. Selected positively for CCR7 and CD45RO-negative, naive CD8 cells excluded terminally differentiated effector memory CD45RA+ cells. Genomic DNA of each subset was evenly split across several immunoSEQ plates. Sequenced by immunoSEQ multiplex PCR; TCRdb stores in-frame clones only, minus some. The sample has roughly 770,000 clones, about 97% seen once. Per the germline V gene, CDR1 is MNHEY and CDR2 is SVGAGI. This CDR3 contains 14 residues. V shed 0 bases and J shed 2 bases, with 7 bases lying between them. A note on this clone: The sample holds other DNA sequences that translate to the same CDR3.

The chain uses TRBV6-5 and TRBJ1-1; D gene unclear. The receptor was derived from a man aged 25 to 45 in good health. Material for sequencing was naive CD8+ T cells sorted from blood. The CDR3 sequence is CASSYSVGNTEAFF. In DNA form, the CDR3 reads TGTGCCAGCAGTTACTCGGTCGGAAACACTGAAGCTTTCTTT.